The 19 T cell receptor beta chains presented below share a single source sample, sequenced in a study of blood T cells in healthy people across ages. A second PCR, run for about 6 to 12 cycles, used a sample-barcoded 5' primer plus a J-beta primer mix. TCRdb re-called the 5' RACE reads with MiXCR, one entry per CDR3 protein. The table lists hundreds of thousands of distinct CDR3 sequences, approximately 60% of them singletons. Sequencing used blood. All receptors come from a man aged 35-49 years in good health.

The rearrangement uses TRBV9 and TRBJ2-2; no definite D call. This CDR3 has 14 amino acids. Germline CDR1 is SGDLS and CDR2 is YYNGEE. V was shortened by 1 base and J by 2 bases, with 6 bases between the two germline ends. CDR3 protein: CASSVIPNTGELFF. CDR3 sequence (DNA): TGTGCCAGCAGCGTAATACCCAACACCGGGGAGCTGTTTTTT.

This clonotype occurred a few times. J is TRBJ2-7 and V is TRBV5-8, with D possibly matching TRBD2 (6 bases). V lost 0 bases to trimming and J lost 1 base, with 14 bases between them. Germline assignment: CDR1 SGHTS and CDR2 YDEGEE. The CDR3 has 16 residues. CDR3 loop: CASSLVMGTGSYEQYF. CDR3 DNA: TGTGCCAGCAGCTTGGTAATGGGGACTGGATCCTACGAGCAGTACTTC.

CDR3 nucleotide sequence: TGTGCCAGCAGTTTAAACGACCGCAGTTTCGGTGAGCAGTTCTTC. It yields the protein CASSLNDRSFGEQFF. The gene calls are TRBV12-3 or TRBV12-4 and TRBJ2-1; no firm D call. Trimming stripped 2 bases from V and 9 bases from J, with 17 bases between. The CDR3 extends over 15 amino acids.

The rearrangement uses TRBV27 and TRBJ1-1, with D tentatively TRBD1 (5 bases). V was cut by 6 bases and J by 8 bases, with 10 bases left in between. The germline V gene encodes CDR1 MNHEY and CDR2 SMNVEV (reference sequence). The CDR3 is 11 amino acids. The CDR3 sequence is CASSSGVEAFF. Written as DNA, the CDR3 is TGTGCCAGCAGCTCGGGGGTCGAAGCTTTCTTT.

The chain couples TRBV7-9 to TRBJ2-3; D uncertain. Trimming removed 11 bases from V and 2 bases from J, with 11 bases in between. CDR1 is SEHNR and CDR2 is FQNEAQ in the germline V gene (reference sequence). The CDR3 is 12 amino acids. The DNA of the CDR3 is TGTGCCCGAAGCAAAGTCACAGATACGCAGTATTTT. Translated, it gives CARSKVTDTQYF.

The chain links TRBV27 to TRBJ2-1, with D unresolved. Trimming shortened V by 5 bases and J by 4 bases, and 9 bases separated the two germline ends. Germline V gene sequence: CDR1 MNHEY, CDR2 SMNVEV (reference sequence). CDR3 length: 13 amino acids. The CDR3 DNA reads TGTGCCAGCAGTCCACAGAATTACAATGAGCAGTTCTTC. The encoded protein is CASSPQNYNEQFF.

The rearrangement links TRBV27 to TRBJ1-1; no clear D. The V end was cut by 4 bases, the J end by 0 bases, with 15 bases between. From germline, CDR1 is MNHEY and CDR2 SMNVEV (reference sequence). This CDR3 is 16 amino acids long. CDR3 nucleotides: TGTGCCAGCAGTTCTTACGGTGGAGGTGTGAACACTGAAGCTTTCTTT. It is translated as CASSSYGGGVNTEAFF.

The chain has TRBV20-1 and TRBJ2-3; the match to TRBD1 covers 10 bases. V lost 5 bases, J lost 4 bases, and 9 bases stayed unmatched. Germline lookup yields CDR1 DFQATT and CDR2 SNEGSKA (reference sequence). This CDR3 spans 15 amino acids. As DNA, the CDR3 is TGCAGTGCTGAGGGGGACAGGGGAGGCGCAGATACGCAGTATTTT. It is translated as CSAEGDRGGADTQYF.

This clonotype was recorded a few times. V gene TRBV2 combines with J gene TRBJ1-5; D unclear. Germline CDR1 and CDR2: SNHLY and FYNNEI. The V gene lost 8 bases and the J gene lost 4 bases, with 9 bases spanning the gap. CDR3 length equals 12 residues. The CDR3: CASEEPNQPQHF. The CDR3 DNA is TGTGCCAGCGAGGAGCCTAATCAGCCCCAGCATTTT. The whole variable domain, remainder taken from reference TRBV2 and TRBJ1-5, is EPEVTQTPSHQVTQMGQEVILRCVPISNHLYFYWYRQILGQKVEFLVSFYNNEISEKSEIFDDQFSVERPDGSNFTLKIRSTKLEDSAMYFCASEEPNQPQHFGDGTRLSIL.

This clonotype was seen a handful of times. The chain employs TRBV29-1 and TRBJ2-1, with D unresolved. V was pared by 4 bases and J by 15 bases, with 13 bases between. The CDR3 contains 10 residues. Germline V gene data show CDR1 as SQVTM and CDR2 as ANQGSEA. The CDR3 bases are TGCAGCGTTGGAGCCGCGCCACGGTTCTTC. It yields the protein CSVGAAPRFF.

This clonotype turned up a few times. V is TRBV6-5 and J is TRBJ2-1, with 9 positions matching TRBD2. This CDR3 has 15 amino acids. After removal of 5 bases from V and 7 bases from J, the junction contained 9 bases not matched to a gene. Germline CDR1 and CDR2: MNHEY and SVGAGI. The CDR3 coding sequence is TGTGCCAGCAGTCCGGGACTAGCAGGAGTAAATGAGCAGTTCTTC. It translates to CASSPGLAGVNEQFF.

The sample holds one count of this clonotype. This chain links TRBV28 with TRBJ2-1; 7 bases align to TRBD2. The CDR3 loop spans 16 amino acids. CDR1 is MDHEN and CDR2 is SYDVKM in the germline V gene. Unmatched junction bases numbered 12, after V lost 4 bases and J lost 6 bases. CDR3 loop: CASSSPSGGRGNEQFF. DNA of the CDR3: TGTGCCAGCAGTTCCCCATCCGGCGGGAGAGGCAATGAGCAGTTCTTC.

The chain joins TRBV9 to TRBJ2-3; possibly TRBD1 for D (5 bases). Germline CDR1 reads SGDLS; CDR2 reads YYNGEE. V was cut by 0 bases and J by 6 bases, with 14 bases left in between. The CDR3 covers 15 residues. Here the CDR3 reads CASSVEDQGWDTQYF. CDR3 nucleotides: TGTGCCAGCAGCGTAGAAGACCAGGGTTGGGATACGCAGTATTTT.

This chain links TRBV7-2 with TRBJ2-4, with 9 bases matching TRBD2. The J call could be wrong; TRBJ2-7 is a better fit for the DNA end. This CDR3 region has 15 residues. Germline V gene data show CDR1 as SGHTA and CDR2 as FQGNSA. The CDR3 is CASSQWASGNYEQYF. CDR3 bases: TGTGCCAGCAGCCAGTGGGCTAGCGGGAACTACGAGCAGTACTTC.

The chain uses TRBV20-1 and TRBJ2-1, with D perhaps assigned TRBD1 or TRBD2 (6 bases each). Germline values: CDR1 DFQATT, CDR2 SNEGSKA (reference sequence). This CDR3 comprises 15 residues. V was pared by 0 bases and J by 9 bases, with 18 bases between. The CDR3 DNA sequence: TGCAGTGCTAGAGATCCGGGGGCTGGTGTGGGTGAGCAGTTCTTC. Encoded protein: CSARDPGAGVGEQFF.

This clonotype was recorded a few times. The chain carries TRBV4-1 and TRBJ2-7, with unresolved D. CDR3 length: 15 amino acids. Germline values: CDR1 MGHRA, CDR2 YSYEKL. V lost 0 bases and J lost 0, with 9 bases in between. This CDR3 reads CASSQDFTDSYEQYF. In DNA, the CDR3 is TGCGCCAGCAGCCAAGATTTTACAGACTCCTACGAGCAGTACTTC.

This clonotype was seen more than once but under ten times. The junction and the germline gene differ at one end; a read error may be behind it. V gene TRBV28 combines with J gene TRBJ2-4; D ambiguous. Matching the DNA end better, TRBJ2-7 makes the J call doubtful. CDR1 is MDHEN and CDR2 is SYDVKM in the germline V gene. This CDR3 has 13 residues. CDR3 nucleotides: TGTGCCAGCAGTTTAGTTGGTTCCTCCGAGCAGTACTTC. The encoded protein is CASSLVGSSEQYF.

This clonotype was seen just once. The chain links TRBV5-5 to TRBJ1-1; D is unresolved. Trimming cost V 1 base and J 4 bases, with 23 bases left between them. Germline V gene lookup returns CDR1 SGHKS and CDR2 YYEKEE (reference sequence). The CDR3 totals 18 residues. CDR3 residues: CASSLKETTRRSGTEAFF. DNA of the CDR3: TGTGCCAGCAGCTTGAAGGAGACGACAAGGCGTTCCGGCACTGAAGCTTTCTTT.

The chain recombines TRBV6-2 or TRBV6-3 with TRBJ2-1; 10 bases fit TRBD2. In germline, CDR1 is MNHEY, CDR2 SVGEGT. Unmatched junction bases numbered 21, after V lost 4 bases and J lost 6 bases. There are 20 residues in the CDR3. The CDR3 bases are TGTGCCAGCAGTTCCTCTTCTTCTAGCGGGAGCCCCTGGGGAGGCAATGAGCAGTTCTTC. Amino acids: CASSSSSSSGSPWGGNEQFF.